Included here is one T cell receptor (beta chain) sequence, with context. This clone came up a few times. This receptor's antigen is unknown. Nothing much larger sits one base from this clone, and base qualities are not available. The donors were healthy, HIV-negative adults with no recently reported acute infections or vaccinations. All donors were Caucasian adults living in Nashville, Tennessee, USA. Magnetic negative selection was used to enrich CD4+ T cells, after which naive cells were positively selected on CD45RA and the negative fraction became the memory subset. Blood was collected by leukapheresis, and PBMCs were isolated by Ficoll-Histopaque density gradient centrifugation and then cryopreserved in liquid nitrogen vapor phase. Analytical flow cytometry was used to check the purity and quantity of each magnetically sorted T cell population. Genomic DNA was isolated from every sorted fraction and measured by UV absorbance on a Nanodrop 2000c.

V is pared back by 3 bases and J by 8 bases, with 10 bases lying between the germline termini. CDR1 and CDR2 are drawn from the germline V gene: MDHEN, SYDVKM. The CDR3 holds 12 amino acids from the cysteine to the phenylalanine. The DNA shown is the 36-base CDR3, in frame from base 1. The sample belongs to a study of shared clonotypes between healthy human individuals (dated by TCRdb to 2018 to 2020). Looking at the study overall: The cohort included a few men and a couple of women between 18 and 49 years of age. For each donor, CD4 naive and CD4 memory were each given three plates, CD8 naive was given two plates, and CD8 memory was given one plate. To estimate repertoire size and how much clonotypes are shared between individuals, the study performed deep sequencing of blood TCR repertoires from roughly five healthy adults. To increase sequencing depth and limit assay-specific biases, different laboratories used diverse techniques to prepare libraries and sequence TCR repertoires. Between about 0.94 and 8.9 billion PBMCs per donor were obtained by leukapheresis.

Beyond this particular receptor, the publication reports: Because the study included only a small number of donors, the genetic and exposure-history diversity represented was limited. Sampling was restricted to blood, and TCR repertoires in tissue are likely to differ from TCR repertoires in blood. Sharing across a handful of donors was observed for about 5% of naive CD4, under 4% of naive CD8, about 2.3% of memory CD4, and roughly 0.4% of memory CD8 clonotypes. Compared with non-shared clonotypes, the clonotypes found in all four sorted-subset donors had higher generation probabilities. Pairwise subsampling led to the expectation that sequencing depth would affect the degree of clonotype sharing among donors. Larger estimated clonotype richness was generally found for naive subsets than for memory subsets. Incomplete sequencing was indicated by rarefaction of sorted-subset datasets, despite the large sequencing depth.

Using the deep immunoSEQ assay, TCR CDR3 regions were amplified from genomic DNA by multiplex PCR. Extracted genomic DNA from each cell subset was distributed evenly across all wells of several immunoSEQ 96-well plates, and each plate was treated as a replicate. Each replicate PCR for sorted subsets received approximately 220 ng genomic DNA, equal to tens of thousands of T cell genomes. Purified libraries were measured with a Qubit 3.0 fluorometer, size-checked on a Bioanalyzer 2100, and measured again with the KAPA Library Quantification kit. Every immunoSEQ 96-well plate was sequenced on a separate single-read 150-cycle Illumina NextSeq 550 flow cell. Processing in the source paper ran as follows. Because the immunoSEQ output held only junctional sequences and lacked quality scores, the filtering could not match the filtering applied to full-length reads. To assign V/J genes and CDR3, sequences were annotated using PyIR, a Python wrapper for IgBLAST v1.9, with IMGT germline references. Any read was removed if the V/J assignment was weak (E-value above 1e-6), the CDR3 was missing, or the read contained stop codons, out-of-frame junctions, or ambiguous translated residues. V3J clonotypes were defined as sequences sharing an identical inferred V gene, J gene, and CDR3 amino acid sequence. The percentage overlap between two repertoires was calculated by dividing the number of shared unique clonotypes by the size of the smaller repertoire. Repertoire richness was assessed with RTK rarefaction, the Chao1 estimator, and Recon v2.1 estimates of unobserved clonotypes. Generation probabilities for all TCRbeta clonotypes obtained by the gDNA method from a handful of donors were computed using OLGA. TCRdb mirrors the immuneACCESS table, restricted to in-frame sequences. Some clones are absent from its copies; in checked studies, under half trace to an unresolved V gene, and the reason for the others is unknown. The V and J calls and the clone size are those of that table, but D and trimming were determined from the DNA. This sample lists roughly 760,000 clones; about 74% were detected once. Of the sample, over 1.5% falls within the top ten clones.

This clonotype was sampled from a woman aged 25 to 39 in good health. The chain was built from TRBV28 and TRBJ1-2, with no confident D gene call. The specimen sequenced was memory CD4+ T cells sorted from blood. The sample's cell subset or site label, decoded: CD45RA-negative fraction. The CDR3 region reads CASSFGSQGYTF. The DNA reads as follows: TGTGCCAGCAGTTTTGGTTCCCAGGGCTACACCTTC.